Listed below are T cell receptor beta chains from one sample, sequenced in a study of regulatory T cells in long-lasting Graves disease. Each CDR3 protein is one row after TCRdb ran MiXCR on the multiplex PCR reads. The sample lists about 380,000 distinct CDR3 sequences, around 16% occurring once. Sequencing used peripheral blood mononuclear cells (PBMCs), obtained at new diagnosis, from a patient treated with antithyroid drugs. The receptor source for this set is a female donor with Graves disease. CDR3s include the opening cysteine and the closing phenylalanine or tryptophan. The order of the fields is V gene, D gene, clone size, J gene, CDR3 protein, CDR3 DNA. The D gene is left open where the match is weak. Some rows mark clone size as missing; the rest say once, few, many or name a class of expanded clone.

>TRBV7-3|TRBD2|many|TRBJ2-2
CASSEYPGTSGSSGELFF
TGTGCCAGCAGCGAATATCCCGGGACTAGCGGTAGTTCCGGGGAGCTGTTTTTT
>TRBV6-9|TRBD1|many|TRBJ1-5
CASSYVLTGNQPQHF
TGTGCCAGCAGTTACGTTTTGACAGGGAATCAGCCCCAGCATTTT
>TRBV6-5|-|many|TRBJ1-1
CASSYRGGNTEAFF
TGTGCCAGCAGTTACAGGGGAGGGAACACTGAAGCTTTCTTT
>TRBV19|TRBD1|-|TRBJ1-5
CASSNDPGQGGNQPQHF
TGTGCCAGTAGTAACGATCCGGGACAGGGGGGCAATCAGCCCCAGCATTTT
>TRBV9|-|-|TRBJ2-7
CASSVTGLGSEQYF
TGTGCCAGCAGCGTTACTGGGCTGGGGAGCGAGCAGTACTTC
>TRBV7-3|-|many|TRBJ2-1
CASSLSGLGDEQFF
TGTGCCAGCAGCTTATCCGGACTTGGCGATGAGCAGTTCTTC
>TRBV18|-|few|TRBJ1-5
CASSRTVNQPQHF
TGTGCCAGCTCACGCACCGTTAATCAGCCCCAGCATTTT
>TRBV12-3/TRBV12-4|TRBD1|many|TRBJ1-2
CASSRGGAYGYTF
TGTGCCAGCAGTCGAGGGGGCGCCTATGGCTACACCTTC
>TRBV7-3|-|many|TRBJ2-5
CASSLIIGGAETQYF
TGTGCCAGCAGCTTAATAATCGGGGGAGCAGAGACCCAGTACTTC
>TRBV9|-|-|TRBJ1-6
CASSVGSDQNSPLHF
TGTGCCAGCAGCGTAGGGTCGGATCAGAATTCACCCCTCCACTTT
>TRBV7-6|TRBD1|-|TRBJ2-1
CASSLIQGEQEAHSYNEQFF
TGTGCCAGCAGCTTAATACAGGGGGAGCAAGAGGCCCACTCCTACAATGAGCAGTTCTTC
>TRBV18|-|few|TRBJ1-1
CASSPTVRRGNTEAFF
TGTGCCAGCTCACCAACGGTCCGCCGAGGGAACACTGAAGCTTTCTTT
>TRBV6-1|-|few|TRBJ2-2
CASSAQPVSGDTGELFF
TGTGCCAGCAGCGCCCAGCCGGTTTCCGGGGACACCGGGGAGCTGTTTTTT
>TRBV12-3/TRBV12-4|-|-|TRBJ1-5
CASSAGRKIRPQHF
TGTGCCAGCAGTGCCGGACGGAAGATCCGGCCCCAGCATTTT
>TRBV5-1|-|many|TRBJ1-2
CASSSTFPIGAYGYTF
TGCGCCAGCAGCTCAACCTTCCCCATTGGAGCATATGGCTACACCTTC
>TRBV5-1|-|many|TRBJ1-4
CASSLGSSNEKLFF
TGCGCCAGCAGCTTGGGCTCATCTAATGAAAAACTGTTTTTT
>TRBV18|TRBD1|few|TRBJ1-6
CASSPRTGGLRSPLHF
TGTGCCAGCTCACCGCGGACAGGGGGATTAAGATCACCCCTCCACTTT
>TRBV9|TRBD1|many|TRBJ2-7
CASSVSPQGYEQYF
TGTGCCAGCAGCGTATCCCCACAGGGGTACGAGCAGTACTTC
>TRBV6-4|TRBD1|many|TRBJ1-2
CASSAGTGGYGYTF
TGTGCCAGCAGTGCCGGGACAGGGGGTTATGGCTACACCTTC
>TRBV29-1|TRBD2|few|TRBJ2-1
CSVVSGTSGIDEQFF
TGCAGCGTTGTCTCCGGGACTAGCGGGATCGATGAGCAGTTCTTC
>TRBV29-1|-|few|TRBJ1-1
CSVPVWGGNTEAFF
TGCAGCGTTCCCGTGTGGGGAGGTAACACTGAAGCTTTCTTT
>TRBV12-3/TRBV12-4|TRBD1|many|TRBJ1-2
CASRWGTANYGYTF
TGTGCCAGCAGGTGGGGGACAGCTAACTATGGCTACACCTTC
>TRBV27|TRBD1|many|TRBJ2-1
CASSLSLAGGNINEQFF
TGTGCCAGCAGTTTGTCCCTCGCAGGGGGTAATATCAATGAGCAGTTCTTC
>TRBV5-5|-|many|TRBJ1-2
CASSLGPQPNYGYTF
TGTGCCAGCAGCTTAGGGCCACAGCCTAACTATGGCTACACCTTC
>TRBV28|-|once|TRBJ2-5
CASRVGLETQYF
TGTGCCAGCAGAGTAGGACTGGAGACCCAGTACTTC
>TRBV11-1|-|few|TRBJ1-6
CASSLRSINSPLHF
TGTGCCAGCAGCTTACGCAGTATTAATTCACCCCTCCACTTT
>TRBV18|TRBD1|few|TRBJ1-2
CASSPPDRGANYGYTF
TGTGCCAGCTCACCTCCGGACAGGGGAGCGAACTATGGCTACACCTTC
>TRBV9|TRBD1|many|TRBJ1-2
CASSASDRAYGYTF
TGTGCCAGCAGCGCGTCGGACAGGGCCTATGGCTACACCTTC
>TRBV4-2|TRBD2|-|TRBJ2-1
CASSQGLAGRSYNEQFF
TGTGCCAGCAGCCAGGGATTAGCGGGTCGCTCCTACAATGAGCAGTTCTTC
>TRBV27|TRBD2|many|TRBJ2-7
CASSPGLAVTYEQYF
TGTGCCAGCTCCCCGGGACTAGCGGTTACCTACGAGCAGTACTTC
>TRBV20-1|TRBD2|-|TRBJ2-7
CSATRAGGINEQYF
TGCAGTGCTACGCGAGCGGGAGGGATCAACGAGCAGTACTTC
>TRBV4-1|TRBD1|many|TRBJ1-5
CASSRRQGVGQPQHF
TGCGCCAGCAGCCGACGACAGGGGGTAGGTCAGCCCCAGCATTTT
>TRBV30|-|many|TRBJ2-3
CAWSETDTQYF
TGTGCCTGGAGTGAAACAGATACGCAGTATTTT
>TRBV3-1|-|many|TRBJ2-1
CASSQAWYVSAREQFF
TGTGCCAGCAGCCAAGCTTGGTATGTAAGCGCGAGGGAGCAGTTCTTC
>TRBV12-3/TRBV12-4|TRBD1|few|TRBJ2-3
CATPARDRGTDTQYF
TGTGCCACCCCAGCCCGGGACAGAGGCACAGATACGCAGTATTTT
>TRBV29-1|TRBD2|many|TRBJ2-2
CSVQQTSGITGELFF
TGCAGCGTTCAACAGACTAGCGGGATCACCGGGGAGCTGTTTTTT
>TRBV20-1|TRBD1|-|TRBJ2-1
CSATTGDGNEQFF
TGCAGTGCTACTACAGGGGACGGGAATGAGCAGTTCTTC
>TRBV29-1|-|-|TRBJ1-2
CSVMSGTEDYGYTF
TGCAGCGTGATGAGTGGGACTGAGGACTATGGCTACACCTTC
>TRBV7-9|-|many|TRBJ2-1
CASSLDGEYNEQFF
TGTGCCAGCAGCTTAGACGGGGAGTACAATGAGCAGTTCTTC
>TRBV15|-|many|TRBJ2-2
CATSDSRNTGELFF
TGTGCCACCAGCGACTCTCGAAACACCGGGGAGCTGTTTTTT
>TRBV18|-|many|TRBJ2-5
CASSPVGQETQYF
TGTGCCAGCTCACCAGTCGGGCAAGAGACCCAGTACTTC
>TRBV20-1|-|-|TRBJ1-4
CSVRDGEKLFF
TGCAGTGTTAGAGATGGGGAAAAACTGTTTTTT
>TRBV7-6|TRBD1|many|TRBJ1-5
CASSFALGQGVNNQPQHF
TGTGCCAGCAGCTTCGCACTCGGACAGGGAGTCAACAATCAGCCCCAGCATTTT
>TRBV13|-|many|TRBJ1-1
CASSYYRNTEAFF
TGTGCCAGCAGCTACTACAGGAACACTGAAGCTTTCTTT
>TRBV7-9|-|many|TRBJ2-5
CASSLIGETQYF
TGTGCCAGCAGCTTAATAGGGGAGACCCAGTACTTC
>TRBV9|-|-|TRBJ2-5
CASSFLGGGETQYF
TGTGCCAGCAGTTTCCTCGGAGGCGGGGAGACCCAGTACTTC
>TRBV28|-|many|TRBJ2-2
CASRGDLNTGELFF
TGTGCCAGCAGGGGGGACCTGAACACCGGGGAGCTGTTTTTT
>TRBV15|TRBD1|-|TRBJ2-5
CATSRARGRDQETQYF
TGTGCCACCAGCAGAGCCAGGGGGCGAGACCAAGAGACCCAGTACTTC
>TRBV6-1|-|once|TRBJ2-1
CASRAGTPRVNEQFF
TGTGCCAGCAGGGCCGGGACCCCTCGGGTCAATGAGCAGTTCTTC
>TRBV20-1|TRBD2|many|TRBJ2-1
CSARDALAGPYNEQFF
TGCAGTGCTAGAGATGCCCTAGCGGGGCCTTACAATGAGCAGTTCTTC
>TRBV20-1|-|many|TRBJ1-5
CSARDLQGAFHQPQHF
TGCAGTGCTAGAGATTTACAGGGTGCTTTCCATCAGCCCCAGCATTTT
>TRBV27|-|many|TRBJ1-5
CASRNLRDGYQPQHF
TGTGCCAGCCGCAACCTCCGGGACGGTTATCAGCCCCAGCATTTT
>TRBV7-2|-|many|TRBJ2-2
CASSLPGGGRTGELFF
TGTGCCAGCAGCCTGCCGGGGGGCGGCCGCACCGGGGAGCTGTTTTTT
>TRBV3-1|-|many|TRBJ2-1
CASSQRSGAGQFF
TGTGCCAGCAGCCAGCGTTCCGGGGCGGGTCAGTTCTTC